The 18 T cell receptor beta chains below come from one sample, sequenced in a study of shared clonotypes between healthy human individuals. Sequencing used immunoSEQ multiplex PCR; TCRdb keeps in-frame clones, though not all of them. The sample contains 2 million to 2.5 million clones, 90% to 96% of which appear only once. Specimen: naive CD4+ T cells sorted from blood. This sample's subset: CD45RA+ positively selected. These receptors originate from a man in his late teens or twenties in good health.

This clone appeared a single time. V is TRBV11-1 and J is TRBJ2-5; 7 bases match TRBD2. CDR1 is SGHAT and CDR2 is FQDESV in the germline V gene (reference sequence). The junction had 14 bases not matched to a gene; V was cut back by 6 bases and J by 1 base. The CDR3 contains 17 residues. The CDR3 protein is CASSPGTKLGVQETQYF. Here the CDR3 DNA reads TGTGCCAGCAGTCCCGGGACTAAATTGGGGGTCCAAGAGACCCAGTACTTC.

CDR3: CASSQIRGGDEQYF. CDR3 coding DNA: TGTGCCAGCAGCCAAATCAGGGGGGGCGACGAGCAGTACTTC. The V gene is TRBV11-2, the J gene TRBJ2-7; D may correspond to TRBD1 or TRBD2 (7 bases each). This CDR3 has 14 residues. Germline V CDR1 and CDR2: SGHAT, FQNNGV. The V end lost 5 bases, the J end lost 5 bases, and 16 bases lay between the germline ends.

The J gene is TRBJ2-7, the V gene TRBV6-5, with a possible D match to TRBD1 (6 bases). Germline V gene sequence: CDR1 MNHEY, CDR2 SVGAGI. Trimming removed 8 bases at V and 0 bases at J, with 11 bases between. There are 13 residues in the CDR3. DNA for the CDR3: TGTGCCAGCGGACAGACCTACTCCTACGAGCAGTACTTC. Its translation is CASGQTYSYEQYF.

V and J are TRBV29-1 and TRBJ1-1; D perhaps matches TRBD1 (5 bases). The CDR3 has 11 residues. V lost 6 bases, J lost 8 bases, and 13 bases lay in between. CDR1 is SQVTM, CDR2 ANQGSEA, per germline. CDR3 amino acids: CSVRMDKEAFF. The CDR3 DNA follows: TGCAGCGTGAGAATGGACAAAGAAGCTTTCTTT.

The chain is built from TRBV14 and TRBJ1-1; D is unclear. Trimming took 1 base from V and 1 from J, leaving 1 base between them. CDR3 length equals 12 residues. Looked up from germline, CDR1 is SGHDN and CDR2 is FVKESK. The CDR3 region has the DNA TGTGCCAGCAGCCAAGGGAACACTGAAGCTTTCTTT. Translating gives CASSQGNTEAFF. Using reference TRBV14 and TRBJ1-1 for the parts outside the CDR3, the full variable domain is EAGVTQFPSHSVIEKGQTVTLRCDPISGHDNLYWYRRVMGKEIKFLLHFVKESKQDESGMPNNRFLAERTGGTYSTLKVQPAELEDSGVYFCASSQGNTEAFFGQGTRLTVV.

Here the CDR3 reads CASSLRGPNSPLHF. Written as DNA, the CDR3 is TGTGCCAGCAGCTTACGGGGCCCGAATTCACCCCTCCACTTT. This chain joins TRBV7-3 and TRBJ1-6, with a possible D match to TRBD1 (5 bases). Germline V CDR1 and CDR2: SGHTA, FQGTGA. With 2 bases removed from V and 7 bases from J, the gap between germline ends came to 9 bases. CDR3 length: 14 amino acids.

The V gene is TRBV4-1, the J gene TRBJ1-5, with a tentative D call TRBD1 (6 bases). The CDR3 is 15 amino acids. The V end lost 6 bases, the J end lost 7 bases, and 19 bases lay between the germline ends. Germline lookup yields CDR1 MGHRA and CDR2 YSYEKL. CDR3 region: CASSSAGGQRQPQHF. The CDR3 DNA follows: TGCGCCAGCAGTTCCGCTGGGGGGCAAAGGCAGCCCCAGCATTTT.

The gene calls are TRBV15 and TRBJ1-4; D remains ambiguous. Between the trimmed V and J ends, which lost 3 bases and 0 bases, there was a span of 11 bases. CDR3 length equals 16 residues. CDR1 and CDR2 from the germline V gene are LNHNV and YYDKDF (reference sequence). The CDR3 is CATSRLSGSTNEKLFF. CDR3 sequence (DNA): TGTGCCACCAGCAGGCTATCCGGTTCAACTAATGAAAAACTGTTTTTT.

The CDR3, as DNA: TGTGCCATCAGTGAAGCCGGGTCCAACTACGAGCAGTACTTC. Translated: CAISEAGSNYEQYF. The V call is TRBV10-3, the J call TRBJ2-7; D not resolved. Trimming removed 3 bases from V and 3 bases from J, with 12 bases in between. Germline lookup yields CDR1 ENHRY and CDR2 SYGVKD. This CDR3 comprises 14 residues.

This rearrangement joins TRBV7-8 to TRBJ1-5; TRBD1 matches 10 bases. V was clipped by 2 bases and J by 6 bases; unmatched bases: 4. From germline, CDR1 is SGHVS and CDR2 FQNEAQ. This CDR3 is 15 amino acids long. The CDR3 DNA sequence: TGTGCCAGCAGCTTAAAGGACAGGGGGTTTCAGCCCCAGCATTTT. Amino acids: CASSLKDRGFQPQHF.

The genes are TRBV10-3 and TRBJ2-2, with 9 bases fitting TRBD1. The germline V gene encodes CDR1 ENHRY and CDR2 SYGVKD. The CDR3 contains 16 residues. The V gene end was trimmed by 3 bases and the J gene end by 6 bases; junction bases not matched to a gene: 8. This CDR3 is CAISDPGQGRAGELFF. CDR3 in DNA: TGTGCCATCAGTGATCCCGGACAGGGGCGGGCCGGGGAGCTGTTTTTT.

The J gene is TRBJ2-2, the V gene TRBV4-3; a possible D gene is TRBD2 (5 bases). CDR1 and CDR2 from the germline V gene are LGHNA and YSLEER. V was trimmed by 9 bases and J by 0 bases, leaving 14 bases between them. The CDR3 is 15 residues long. The CDR3 spells CASSPGKANTGELFF. The DNA of the CDR3 is TGCGCCAGTTCGCCGGGAAAAGCGAACACCGGGGAGCTGTTTTTT.

The V call is TRBV9, the J call TRBJ2-3, with 10 bases aligning to TRBD2. Per the germline V gene, CDR1 is SGDLS and CDR2 is YYNGEE. V dropped 0 bases and J dropped 1; count of bases not matched to a gene: 8. The CDR3 covers 18 residues. CDR3 sequence reads: CASSVGIIAGGGTDTQYF. For the CDR3, the DNA is TGTGCCAGCAGCGTAGGAATTATAGCGGGAGGAGGCACAGATACGCAGTATTTT.

The chain recombines TRBV6-1 with TRBJ1-5; 11 nucleotides align to TRBD1. Germline V lookup: CDR1 MNHNS, CDR2 SASEGT. Trimming cost V 8 bases and J 9 bases; bases outside gene matches: 9. The CDR3 consists of 14 residues. CDR3 sequence reads: CASGGQGGLRPQHF. The CDR3 region has the DNA TGTGCCAGCGGGGGACAGGGGGGCTTGAGGCCCCAGCATTTT.

As to this clone: Other DNA sequences of this sample code for an identical CDR3. The chain joins TRBV18 to TRBJ2-1; perhaps TRBD1 as D (6 bases). Between the trimmed V and J ends, which lost 1 base and 8 bases, there was a span of 6 bases. This CDR3 is built from 12 residues. Germline V CDR1 and CDR2: KGHSH, LQKENI. CDR3 sequence: CASSPQGDEQFF. CDR3 DNA: TGTGCCAGCTCACCACAGGGGGATGAGCAGTTCTTC.

This clone was seen only once. This chain links TRBV11-3 with TRBJ1-1; perhaps TRBD1 as D (6 bases). CDR1 and CDR2 from the germline V gene are SGHNT and YENEEA. The CDR3 consists of 11 residues. V gave up 5 bases and J gave up 7 bases, with 8 bases separating them. The CDR3 DNA sequence: TGTGCCAGCAGCGCAGGGGTTGAAGCTTTCTTT. Translated: CASSAGVEAFF. The variable domain in full, with the rest retrieved from reference TRBV11-3 and TRBJ1-1, is EAGVVQSPRYKIIEKKQPVAFWCNPISGHNTLYWYLQNLGQGPELLIRYENEEAVDDSQLPKDRFSAERLKGVDSTLKIQPAELGDSAVYLCASSAGVEAFFGQGTRLTVV.

This chain connects TRBV6-1 to TRBJ2-4; 9 bases line up with TRBD2. Losses at the gene ends were 1 base for V and 2 bases for J; bases not matched to a gene: 9. This CDR3 contains 18 residues. CDR1 is MNHNS, CDR2 SASEGT, per germline. The CDR3 DNA follows: TGTGCCAGCAGTGAAGTCGGGGCTAGCGGGGTATCCAAAAACATTCAGTACTTC. It translates to CASSEVGASGVSKNIQYF.

V and J are TRBV6-6 and TRBJ2-2; TRBD1 might be the D (6 bases). The CDR3 consists of 14 residues. V shed 8 bases and J shed 1 base, with 11 bases lying between them. Germline lookup yields CDR1 MNHNY and CDR2 SVGAGI (reference sequence). The CDR3 protein is CASSIRGNTGELFF. The DNA for the CDR3 is TGTGCCAGCTCTATCAGGGGGAACACCGGGGAGCTGTTTTTT.